Sequencing of this TCR beta chain was carried out in a study of blood T cell repertoires in COVID-19. For the study at large: Sites across the United States, Italy and Spain contributed samples from acute and convalescent COVID-19. Nucleic acid was either cDNA or gDNA, and it came from T cells, B-cell-depleted T cells, or PBMCs.

The Seattle patients, enrolled during active infection, were followed longitudinally. CDR3 length: 11 residues. Germline-derived CDR1 and CDR2 are LNHDA and SQIVND (reference sequence). Trimming pared 10 bases from V and 5 bases from J, leaving 11 bases between. The assay was immunoSEQ multiplex PCR, and TCRdb's table has in-frame clones only and misses some. The sample holds 170,000 or so clones; around nine tenths are singletons and the top ten take 9.5% to 15%. The TCR comes from a woman in her seventies with COVID-19, enrolled during active disease. The sequencing input was peripheral blood. The rearrangement links TRBV19 to TRBJ1-2; tentatively, D is TRBD1 (6 bases). Here the CDR3 DNA reads TGTGCCACTAGGACAGTTTATGGCTACACCTTC. Its protein product is CATRTVYGYTF. Full variable domain (outside the CDR3, taken from reference TRBV19 and TRBJ1-2): DGGITQSPKYLFRKEGQNVTLSCEQNLNHDAMYWYRQDPGQGLRLIYYSQIVNDFQKGDIAEGYSVSREKKESFPLTVTSAQKNPTAFYLCATRTVYGYTFGSGTRLTVV.